This paragraph covers one TCR beta chain sequence. The antigen remains unidentified. From germline, CDR1 is MNHNY and CDR2 SVGAGI (reference sequence). The CDR3 runs to 13 residues. With 5 bases clipped from V and 6 bases from J, the junction kept 3 bases outside the gene matches. cDNA reverse transcribed from extracted RNA served as the sequencing template. Sequencing was performed with immunoSEQ multiplex PCR; in TCRdb, only in-frame clones are kept and a portion is missing. This sample yields roughly 230,000 clones, of which approximately 40% are seen a single time; approximately 2.4% belongs to the top ten. The sample is drawn from a study of CD8+ T cells in alopecia areata. Study overall: Patients given treatment had severity scored by the percentage of scalp area affected.

Points from the study as a whole: During tofacitinib treatment, many expanded lesional clones remained in scalp and blood. Elevated clonality characterized lesional scalp relative to normal scalp, particularly in alopecia totalis/universalis.

Documented treatment: oral pan-JAK inhibitor, 5-10 mg twice daily. Patients with alopecia areata provided lesional scalp punch biopsies as well as peripheral blood. Here the sequenced sample was CD4+ T cells sorted from blood, taken around week 37, from a patient treated with tofacitinib. The sequence was obtained from a human donor with alopecia areata. This chain connects TRBV6-6 to TRBJ1-5; 8 bases align to TRBD1. In nucleotides, the CDR3 is TGTGCCAGCAGTCCGGACAGGGCTCAGCCCCAGCATTTT. Amino acids: CASSPDRAQPQHF.